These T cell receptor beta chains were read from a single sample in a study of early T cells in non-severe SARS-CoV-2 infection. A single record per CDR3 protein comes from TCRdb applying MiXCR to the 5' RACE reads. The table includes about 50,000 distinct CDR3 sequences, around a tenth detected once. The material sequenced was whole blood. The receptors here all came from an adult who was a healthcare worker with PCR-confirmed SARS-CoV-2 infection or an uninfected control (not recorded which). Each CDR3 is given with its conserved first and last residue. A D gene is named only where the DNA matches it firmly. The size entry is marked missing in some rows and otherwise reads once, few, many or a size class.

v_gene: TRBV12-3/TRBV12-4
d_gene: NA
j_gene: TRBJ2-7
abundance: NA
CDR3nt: TGTGCCAGCAGTTTAAAGGTACCGCCCGGCGGGCAGTACTTC
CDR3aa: CASSLKVPPGGQYF

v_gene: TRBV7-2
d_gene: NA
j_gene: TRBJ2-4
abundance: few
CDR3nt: TGTGCCAGCAGCCCCGACGGGGGGCCCATTCAGTACTTC
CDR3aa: CASSPDGGPIQYF

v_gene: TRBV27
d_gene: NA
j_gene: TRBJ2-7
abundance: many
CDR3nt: TGTGCCAGCAGTTCGAGAGCGGCCCAAAGCGAGCAGTACTTC
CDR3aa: CASSSRAAQSEQYF

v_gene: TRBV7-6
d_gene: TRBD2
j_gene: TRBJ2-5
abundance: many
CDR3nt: TGTGCCAGCAGCTTGGGACTAGCGGGGGTTCAAGAGACCCAGTACTTC
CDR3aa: CASSLGLAGVQETQYF

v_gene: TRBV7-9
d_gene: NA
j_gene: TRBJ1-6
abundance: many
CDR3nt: TGTGCCAGCAGCTCTGGGGGGGGACATAATTCACCCCTCCACTTT
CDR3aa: CASSSGGGHNSPLHF

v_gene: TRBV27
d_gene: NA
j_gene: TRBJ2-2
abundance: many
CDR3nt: TGTGCCAGCAGTTGGGGACGGTTTCTCGGGGAGCTGTTTTTT
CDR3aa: CASSWGRFLGELFF

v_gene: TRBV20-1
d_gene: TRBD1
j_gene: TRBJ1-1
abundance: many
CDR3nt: TGCAGTGCCGAAGTCCGGGACAGGGACGGCGAAGCTTTCTTT
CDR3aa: CSAEVRDRDGEAFF

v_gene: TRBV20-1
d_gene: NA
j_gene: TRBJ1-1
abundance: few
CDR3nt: TGCAGTGCTAGTGGGGTAGTGAACACTGAAGCTTTCTTT
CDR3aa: CSASGVVNTEAFF

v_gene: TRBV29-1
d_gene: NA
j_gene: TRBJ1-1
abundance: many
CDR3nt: TGCAGCGTTGCTGGGCGTGAAGCTTTCTTT
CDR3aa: CSVAGREAFF

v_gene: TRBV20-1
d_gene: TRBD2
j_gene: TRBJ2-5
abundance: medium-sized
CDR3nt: TGCAGTGCGAGCGGGAGGCAAGAGACCCAGTACTTC
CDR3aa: CSASGRQETQYF

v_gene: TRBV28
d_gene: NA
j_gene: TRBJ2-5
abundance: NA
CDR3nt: TGTGCCAGCAGTTTATGGGGAACCTTGGAGACCCAGTACTTC
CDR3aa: CASSLWGTLETQYF

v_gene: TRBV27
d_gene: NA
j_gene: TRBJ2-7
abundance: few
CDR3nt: TGTGCCAGCAGTTTACATTTAGGAACCTACGAGCAGTACTTC
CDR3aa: CASSLHLGTYEQYF

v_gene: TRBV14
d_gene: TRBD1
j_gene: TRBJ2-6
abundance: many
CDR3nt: TGTGCCAGCAGCCAAGATTATTGGACAGGGAGAGCTGGGGCCAACGTCCTGACTTTC
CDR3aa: CASSQDYWTGRAGANVLTF

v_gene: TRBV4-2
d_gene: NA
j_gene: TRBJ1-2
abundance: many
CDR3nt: TGTGCCAGCAGCCAAAACAGGGAGTCGGGCTATGGCTACACCTTC
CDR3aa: CASSQNRESGYGYTF

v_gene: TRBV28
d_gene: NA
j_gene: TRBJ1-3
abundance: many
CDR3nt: TGTGCCAGCAGTTCCTTTGTAGGGGTATCAAGAAACACCATATATTTT
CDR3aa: CASSSFVGVSRNTIYF

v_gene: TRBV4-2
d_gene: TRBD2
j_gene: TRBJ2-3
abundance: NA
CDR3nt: TGTGCCAGCAGCCAATTAACTAGCGGGAGTGCGAATACGCAGTATTTT
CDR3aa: CASSQLTSGSANTQYF

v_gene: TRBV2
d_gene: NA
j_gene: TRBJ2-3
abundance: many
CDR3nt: TGTGCCAGCAGTGATGGGGCTAGCGGCACAGATACGCAGTATTTT
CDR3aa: CASSDGASGTDTQYF

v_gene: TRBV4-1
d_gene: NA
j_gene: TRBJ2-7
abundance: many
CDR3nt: TGCGCCAGCAGCCAAAGAGGTGGGGGAGGCGAGCAGTACTTC
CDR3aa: CASSQRGGGGEQYF

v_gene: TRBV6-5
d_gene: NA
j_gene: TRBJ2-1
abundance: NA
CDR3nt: TGTGCCAGCAGTTACTCGACCGTTGCGGGATACTACAATGAGCAGTTCTTC
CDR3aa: CASSYSTVAGYYNEQFF

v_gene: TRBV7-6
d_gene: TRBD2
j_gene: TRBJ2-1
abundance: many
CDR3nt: TGTGCCAGCAGCCCGACGACTAGCCTTGGTGAGCAGTTCTTC
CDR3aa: CASSPTTSLGEQFF

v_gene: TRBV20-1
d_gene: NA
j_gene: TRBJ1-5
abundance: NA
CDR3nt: TGCAGTGCTAGAGAGGGGCCCAATCAGCCCCAGCATTTT
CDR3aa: CSAREGPNQPQHF

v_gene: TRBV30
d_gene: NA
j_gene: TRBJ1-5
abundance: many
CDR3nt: TGTGCCTGGACCCAGGGATATAGCAATCAGCCCCAGCATTTT
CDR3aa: CAWTQGYSNQPQHF

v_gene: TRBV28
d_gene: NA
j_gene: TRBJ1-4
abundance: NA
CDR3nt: TGTGCCAGCAGCCGATCAGGGGCCGGTGAAAAACTGTTTTTT
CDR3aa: CASSRSGAGEKLFF

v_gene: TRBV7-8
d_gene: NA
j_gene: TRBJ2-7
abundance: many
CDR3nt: TGTGCCAGCAGCCCTAGTGGGTTACTGGCCCCGGTTACCTACGAGCAGTACTTC
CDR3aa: CASSPSGLLAPVTYEQYF

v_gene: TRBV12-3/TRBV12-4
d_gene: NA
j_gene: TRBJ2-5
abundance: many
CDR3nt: TGTGCCAGCAGTTTAAATAGCGGAGAGACCCAGTACTTC
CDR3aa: CASSLNSGETQYF

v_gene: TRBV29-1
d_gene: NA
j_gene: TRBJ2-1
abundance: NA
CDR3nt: TGCAGCGTTGAACAAGACCGAGCTACAATAGGCAATGAGCAGTTCTTC
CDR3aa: CSVEQDRATIGNEQFF

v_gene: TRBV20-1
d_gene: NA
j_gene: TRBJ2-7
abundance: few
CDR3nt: TGCAGTGCTACAGACCCCTCAGGGCCATACGAGCAGTACTTC
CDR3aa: CSATDPSGPYEQYF

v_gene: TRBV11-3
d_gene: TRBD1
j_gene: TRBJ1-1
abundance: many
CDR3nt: TGTGCCAGCAGCCCCGGGACAGGGGGTTCGGGAACTGAAGCTTTCTTT
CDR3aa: CASSPGTGGSGTEAFF

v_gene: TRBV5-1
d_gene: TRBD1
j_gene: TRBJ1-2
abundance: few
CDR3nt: TGCGCCAGCAGCCTACAGGGGGGCCATGGCTACACCTTC
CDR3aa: CASSLQGGHGYTF

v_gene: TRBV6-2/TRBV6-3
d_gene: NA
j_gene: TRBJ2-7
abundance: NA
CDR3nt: TGTGCCAGCAGTTTACTAGCAGGCTACGAGCAGTACTTC
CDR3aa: CASSLLAGYEQYF

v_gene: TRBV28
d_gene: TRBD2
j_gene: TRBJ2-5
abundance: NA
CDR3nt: TGTGCCAGCAGTTTATCTAGCGGGAGGGCCCGAGAGACCCAGTACTTC
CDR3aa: CASSLSSGRARETQYF

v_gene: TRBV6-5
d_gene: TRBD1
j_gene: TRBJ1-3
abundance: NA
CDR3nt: TGTGCCAGCAGTTACGGGTCCCCGGGACAGGGAAACTCTGGAAACACCATATATTTT
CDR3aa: CASSYGSPGQGNSGNTIYF

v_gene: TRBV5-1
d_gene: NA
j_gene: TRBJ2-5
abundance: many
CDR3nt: TGCGCCAGCAGCTTGGTGGCAGGGACCCAAGAGACCCAGTACTTC
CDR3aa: CASSLVAGTQETQYF

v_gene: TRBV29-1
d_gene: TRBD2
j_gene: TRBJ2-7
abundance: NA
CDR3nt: TGCAGCGTACTAGCGGGAGACTACGAGCAGTACTTC
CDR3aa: CSVLAGDYEQYF

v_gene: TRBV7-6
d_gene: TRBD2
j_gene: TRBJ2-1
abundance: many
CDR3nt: TGTGCCAGCAGCTTGACTAGCGGGAGGTACAATGAGCAGTTCTTC
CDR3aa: CASSLTSGRYNEQFF

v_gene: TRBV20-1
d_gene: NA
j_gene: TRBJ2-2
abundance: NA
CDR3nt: TGCAGTGCTCCGGAGAACACCGGGGAGCTGTTTTTT
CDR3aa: CSAPENTGELFF

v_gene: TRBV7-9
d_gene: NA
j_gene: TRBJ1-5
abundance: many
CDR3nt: TGTGCCAGCAGCTTAGGTGGGGTCAATCAGCCCCAGCATTTT
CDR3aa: CASSLGGVNQPQHF

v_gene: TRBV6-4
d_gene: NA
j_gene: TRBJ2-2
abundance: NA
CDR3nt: TGTGCCAGCAGTGCCTCCCGGGGGGCAAACACCGGGGAGCTGTTTTTT
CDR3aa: CASSASRGANTGELFF

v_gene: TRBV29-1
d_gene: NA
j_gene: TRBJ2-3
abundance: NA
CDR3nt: TGCAGCGTTGAAGGTCTAGAGGTGGGCACAGATACGCAGTATTTT
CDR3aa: CSVEGLEVGTDTQYF

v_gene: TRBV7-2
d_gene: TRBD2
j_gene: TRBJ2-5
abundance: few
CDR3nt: TGTGCCAGCAGCTTCGGGACTAGCGGGAGGGGAGAGACCCAGTACTTC
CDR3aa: CASSFGTSGRGETQYF

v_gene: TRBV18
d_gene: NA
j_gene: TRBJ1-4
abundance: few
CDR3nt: TGTGCCAGCTCACCAATTAGTGATGAAAAACTGTTTTTT
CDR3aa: CASSPISDEKLFF

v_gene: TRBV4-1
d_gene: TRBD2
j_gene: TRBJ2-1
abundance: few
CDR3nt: TGCGCCAGCAGCCAAGATGCGGGAGGGGTCTCTTACAATGAGCAGTTCTTC
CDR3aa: CASSQDAGGVSYNEQFF

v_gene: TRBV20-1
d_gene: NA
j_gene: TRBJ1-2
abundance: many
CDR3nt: TGCAGTGCTAACCAGGTCGACTATGGCTACACCTTC
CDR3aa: CSANQVDYGYTF

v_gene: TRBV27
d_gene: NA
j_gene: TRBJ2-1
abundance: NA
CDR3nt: TGTGCCAGCAGTTTAAGAGACTACAATGAGCAGTTCTTC
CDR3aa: CASSLRDYNEQFF

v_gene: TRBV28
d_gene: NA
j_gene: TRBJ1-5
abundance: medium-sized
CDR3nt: TGTGCCAGCAGTTTACAGGGGTGGAATCAGCCCCAGCATTTT
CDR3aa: CASSLQGWNQPQHF

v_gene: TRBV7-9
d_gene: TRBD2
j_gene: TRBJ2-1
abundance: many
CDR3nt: TGTGCCAGCAGCTTCGCCGGGACTAGCGGGAGATTTAATGAGCAGTTCTTC
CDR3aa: CASSFAGTSGRFNEQFF

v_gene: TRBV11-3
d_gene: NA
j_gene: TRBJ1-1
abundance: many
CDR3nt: TGTGCCAGCAGTCTCGGGAGGGGGGGCACTGAAGCTTTCTTT
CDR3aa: CASSLGRGGTEAFF

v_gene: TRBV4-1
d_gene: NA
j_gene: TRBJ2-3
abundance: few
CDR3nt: TGCGCCAGCAGCCAGTCTCTGGGTGACCCCCGGAGAGATACGCAGTATTTT
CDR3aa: CASSQSLGDPRRDTQYF

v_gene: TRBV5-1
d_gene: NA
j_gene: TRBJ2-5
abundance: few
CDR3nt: TGCGCCAGCAGCTTGGGTACCCTTCTACAAGAGACCCAGTACTTC
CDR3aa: CASSLGTLLQETQYF

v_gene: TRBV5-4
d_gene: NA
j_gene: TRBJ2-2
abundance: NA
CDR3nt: TGTGCCAGCGGAGCAGAGTTGAACACCGGGGAGCTGTTTTTT
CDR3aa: CASGAELNTGELFF

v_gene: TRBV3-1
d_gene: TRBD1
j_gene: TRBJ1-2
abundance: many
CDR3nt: TGTGCCAGCAGCCGCGGCGAGACAGGGGGTGGCTACACCTTC
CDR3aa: CASSRGETGGGYTF

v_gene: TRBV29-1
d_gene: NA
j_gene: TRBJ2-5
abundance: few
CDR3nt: TGCAGCGTTCCCCGGGGCCCGCAAGAGACCCAGTACTTC
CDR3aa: CSVPRGPQETQYF

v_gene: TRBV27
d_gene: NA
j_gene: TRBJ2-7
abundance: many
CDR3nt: TGTGCCAGCACCCCGTCGGGGCAGGATGGCTACGAGCAGTACTTC
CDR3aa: CASTPSGQDGYEQYF

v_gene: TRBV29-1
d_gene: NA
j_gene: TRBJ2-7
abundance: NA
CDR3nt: TGCAGCGTTGATCTTTCTAGTTCTGGTGAGCAGTACTTC
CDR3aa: CSVDLSSSGEQYF

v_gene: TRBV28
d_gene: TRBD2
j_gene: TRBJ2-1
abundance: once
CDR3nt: TGTGCCAGCAGTTCCCGGCTAGCGGGAGGACGCTCCTACAATGAGCAGTTCTTC
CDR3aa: CASSSRLAGGRSYNEQFF

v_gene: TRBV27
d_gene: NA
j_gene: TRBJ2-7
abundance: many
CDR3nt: TGTGCCAGCAGTTTCGACCCCAGGAAGGGGGGCTTTCGATCCTACGAGCAGTACTTC
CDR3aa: CASSFDPRKGGFRSYEQYF